This T cell receptor (beta chain) was sequenced during a study of T cells in Graves' hyperthyroidism and ophthalmopathy. TCR beta CDR3 sequences were amplified from RNA transcripts. First-round RT-PCR with HTBI primers amplified the TCR CDR3 region. TCRdb called the multiplex PCR reads again in MiXCR, with one record for every CDR3 protein. The sample includes about 700,000 distinct CDR3 sequences, about 45% of them seen just once. The length of the CDR3 is 15 residues. V lost 5 bases and J 0 bases, leaving 14 bases between the germline ends. The germline gives CDR1 PRHDT, CDR2 FYEKMQ (reference sequence). Regarding the study as a whole: The model identified upcoming ophthalmopathy a median about 7.1 months ahead of onset. In blood, most of the thyroid clonotypes expanded above 0.001 were also present.

As concerns this clonotype: No antigen is known for it.

Every diagnosis used clinical symptoms, serum thyroxine and TRAb, thyroid ultrasound and orbital computed tomography. This TCR derives from an adult man with Graves' disease, either hyperthyroidism or ophthalmopathy (not recorded which). This chain uses TRBV13 with TRBJ2-7, with D possibly TRBD2 on 6 matching bases. The sequenced sample was peripheral blood or thyroid tissue (not recorded which). The CDR3 protein is CASSSGPLSSYEQYF. In nucleotides, the CDR3 is TGTGCCAGCAGCAGCGGGCCACTCAGCTCCTACGAGCAGTACTTC. The entire variable domain, with the rest obtained from reference TRBV13 and TRBJ2-7, is as follows: AAGVIQSPRHLIKEKRETATLKCYPIPRHDTVYWYQQGPGQDPQFLISFYEKMQSDKGSIPDRFSAQQFSDYHSELNMSSLELGDSALYFCASSSGPLSSYEQYFGPGTRLTVT.